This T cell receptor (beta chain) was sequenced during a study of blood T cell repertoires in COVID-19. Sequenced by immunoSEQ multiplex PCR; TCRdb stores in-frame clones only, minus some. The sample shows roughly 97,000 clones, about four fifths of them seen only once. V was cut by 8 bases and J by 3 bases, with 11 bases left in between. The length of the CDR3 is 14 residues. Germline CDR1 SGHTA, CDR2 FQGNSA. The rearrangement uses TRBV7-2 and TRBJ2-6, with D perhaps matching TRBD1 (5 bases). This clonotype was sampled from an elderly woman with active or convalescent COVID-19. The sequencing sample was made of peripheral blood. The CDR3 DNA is TGTGCCAGCGGCGGCAGGGTTGGGGCCAACGTCCTGACTTTC. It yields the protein CASGGRVGANVLTF.